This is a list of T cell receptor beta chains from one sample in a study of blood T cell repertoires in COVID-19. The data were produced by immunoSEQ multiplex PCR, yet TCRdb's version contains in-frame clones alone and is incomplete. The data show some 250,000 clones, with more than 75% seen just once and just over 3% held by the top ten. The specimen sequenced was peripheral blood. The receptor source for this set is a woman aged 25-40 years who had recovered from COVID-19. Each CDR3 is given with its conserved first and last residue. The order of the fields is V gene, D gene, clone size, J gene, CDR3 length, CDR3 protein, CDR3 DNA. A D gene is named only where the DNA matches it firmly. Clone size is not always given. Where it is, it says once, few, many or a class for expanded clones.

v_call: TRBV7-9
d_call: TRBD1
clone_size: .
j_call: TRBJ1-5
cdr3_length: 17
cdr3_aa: CASSLSQRGLGNQPQHF
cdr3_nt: TGTGCCAGCAGCTTATCTCAGAGGGGGCTCGGCAATCAGCCCCAGCATTTT

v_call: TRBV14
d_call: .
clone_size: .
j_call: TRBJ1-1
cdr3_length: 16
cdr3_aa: CASSQVGLQGVTEAFF
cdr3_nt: TGTGCCAGCAGCCAAGTGGGGCTACAGGGAGTCACTGAAGCTTTCTTT

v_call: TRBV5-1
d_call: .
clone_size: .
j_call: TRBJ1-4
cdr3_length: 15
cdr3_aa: CASSFRSGANEKLFF
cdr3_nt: TGCGCCAGCAGCTTTCGATCGGGGGCTAATGAAAAACTGTTTTTT

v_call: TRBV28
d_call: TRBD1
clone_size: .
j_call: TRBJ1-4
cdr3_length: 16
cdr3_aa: CASSFSQGAPRGKLFF
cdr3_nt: TGTGCCAGCAGTTTCTCACAGGGGGCGCCTCGTGGAAAACTGTTTTTT

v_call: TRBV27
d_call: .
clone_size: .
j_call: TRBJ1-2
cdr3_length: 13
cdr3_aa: CASSLAGFDGYTF
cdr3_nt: TGTGCCAGCAGTTTGGCCGGGTTCGATGGCTACACCTTC

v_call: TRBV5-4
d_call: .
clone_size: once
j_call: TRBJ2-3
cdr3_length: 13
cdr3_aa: CASSLWQSDTQYF
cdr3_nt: TGTGCCAGCAGCTTGTGGCAGTCAGATACGCAGTATTTT

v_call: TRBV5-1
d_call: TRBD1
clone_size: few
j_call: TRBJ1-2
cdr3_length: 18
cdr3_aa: CASSPGGHRAVLDYGYTF
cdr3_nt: TGCGCCAGCAGCCCAGGGGGCCACAGAGCCGTATTGGACTATGGCTACACCTTC

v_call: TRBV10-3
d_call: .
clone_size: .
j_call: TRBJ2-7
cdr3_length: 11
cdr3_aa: CAVSSSYEQYF
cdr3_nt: TGTGCCGTCTCCTCCTCCTACGAGCAGTACTTC

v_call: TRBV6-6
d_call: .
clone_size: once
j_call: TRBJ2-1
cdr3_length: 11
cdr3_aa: CASKGDNEQFF
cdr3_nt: TGTGCCAGCAAGGGGGACAATGAGCAGTTCTTC

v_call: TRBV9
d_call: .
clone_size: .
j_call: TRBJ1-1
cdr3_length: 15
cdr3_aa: CASSQGTLGDTEAFF
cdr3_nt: TGTGCCAGCAGCCAGGGGACCCTGGGAGACACTGAAGCTTTCTTT

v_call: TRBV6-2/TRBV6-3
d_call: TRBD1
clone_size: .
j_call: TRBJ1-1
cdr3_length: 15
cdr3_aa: CASSRTGVMNTEAFF
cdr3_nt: TGTGCCAGCAGTCGGACAGGGGTCATGAACACTGAAGCTTTCTTT

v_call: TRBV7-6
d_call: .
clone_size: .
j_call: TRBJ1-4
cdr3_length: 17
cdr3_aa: CASSYGLLLGEGEKLFF
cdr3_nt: TGTGCCAGCAGCTACGGCCTTTTACTGGGAGAAGGTGAAAAACTGTTTTTT

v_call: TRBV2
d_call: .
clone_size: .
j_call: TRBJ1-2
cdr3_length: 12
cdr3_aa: CASSERPYGYTF
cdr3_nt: TGTGCCAGCAGTGAGAGGCCCTATGGCTACACCTTC

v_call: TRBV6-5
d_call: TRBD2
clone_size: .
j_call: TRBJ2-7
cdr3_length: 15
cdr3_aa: CASSYDGGGSYEQYF
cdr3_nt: TGTGCCAGCAGTTACGATGGCGGGGGGAGCTACGAGCAGTACTTC

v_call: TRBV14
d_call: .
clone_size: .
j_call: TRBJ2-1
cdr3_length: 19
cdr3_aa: CASSQDRYGFSRPLNEQFF
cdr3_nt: TGTGCCAGCAGCCAAGATCGTTATGGGTTCAGCAGGCCCCTCAATGAGCAGTTCTTC

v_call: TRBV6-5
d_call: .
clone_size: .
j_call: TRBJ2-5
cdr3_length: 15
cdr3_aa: CASYDRDRPQETQYF
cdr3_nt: TGTGCCAGCTACGATCGAGACAGACCCCAAGAGACCCAGTACTTC

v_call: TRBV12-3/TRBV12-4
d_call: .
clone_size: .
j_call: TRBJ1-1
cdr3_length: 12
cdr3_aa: CASSLGRRDAFF
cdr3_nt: TGTGCCAGCAGTTTGGGTAGGAGAGATGCTTTCTTT

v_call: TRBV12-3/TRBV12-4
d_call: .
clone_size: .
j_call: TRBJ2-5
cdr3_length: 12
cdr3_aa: CASSFGRETQYF
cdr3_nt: TGTGCCAGCAGTTTTGGCAGGGAGACCCAGTACTTC

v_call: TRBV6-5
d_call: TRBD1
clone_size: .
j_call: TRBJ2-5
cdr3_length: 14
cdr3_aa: CASSSPGQRETQYF
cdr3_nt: TGTGCCAGCAGTTCCCCGGGACAGAGAGAGACCCAGTACTTC

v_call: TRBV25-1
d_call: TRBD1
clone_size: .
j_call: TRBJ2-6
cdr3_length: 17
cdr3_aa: CATGGQGIFSGANVLTF
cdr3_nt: TGTGCCACCGGAGGACAGGGTATTTTCTCTGGGGCCAACGTCCTGACTTTC

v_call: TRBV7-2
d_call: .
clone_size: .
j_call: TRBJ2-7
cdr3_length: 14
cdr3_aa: CASSLQRRPYEQYF
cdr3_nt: TGTGCCAGCAGCTTACAAAGGAGGCCCTACGAGCAGTACTTC

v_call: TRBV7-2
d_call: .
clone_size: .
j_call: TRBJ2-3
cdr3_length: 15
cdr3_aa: CASSSNAGAVDTQYF
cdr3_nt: TGTGCCAGCTCCTCCAACGCAGGGGCGGTGGATACGCAGTATTTT

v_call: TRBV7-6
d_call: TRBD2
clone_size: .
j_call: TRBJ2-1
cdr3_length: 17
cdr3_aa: CASSLSVGGSSYNEQFF
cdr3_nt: TGTGCCAGCAGCTTATCGGTCGGGGGGAGCTCCTACAATGAGCAGTTCTTC

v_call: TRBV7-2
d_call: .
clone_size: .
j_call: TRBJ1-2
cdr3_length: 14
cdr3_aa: CASSTSTGNYGYTF
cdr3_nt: TGTGCCAGCAGCACCTCTACCGGGAACTATGGCTACACCTTC

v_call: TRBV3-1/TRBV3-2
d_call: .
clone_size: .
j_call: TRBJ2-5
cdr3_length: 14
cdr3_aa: CASSPELSGETQYF
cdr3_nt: TGTGCCAGCAGCCCAGAATTATCAGGGGAGACCCAGTACTTC

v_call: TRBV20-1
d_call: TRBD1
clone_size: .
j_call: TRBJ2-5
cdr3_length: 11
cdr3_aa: CSAGTGEAQYF
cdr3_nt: TGCAGTGCGGGGACAGGCGAGGCCCAGTACTTC

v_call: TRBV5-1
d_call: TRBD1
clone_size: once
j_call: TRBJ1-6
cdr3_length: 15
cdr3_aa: CASSLENRGFSPLHF
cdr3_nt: TGCGCCAGCAGCTTAGAAAACAGGGGGTTTTCACCCCTCCACTTT

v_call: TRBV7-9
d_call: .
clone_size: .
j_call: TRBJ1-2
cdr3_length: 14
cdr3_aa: CASSLSRATYGYTF
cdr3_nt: TGTGCCAGCAGCCTCTCGCGGGCGACCTATGGCTACACCTTC

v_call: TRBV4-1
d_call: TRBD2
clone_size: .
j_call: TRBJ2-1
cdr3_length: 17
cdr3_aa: CASSPFLAGGSYNEQFF
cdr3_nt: TGCGCCAGCAGCCCCTTCTTGGCGGGGGGCTCCTACAATGAGCAGTTCTTC

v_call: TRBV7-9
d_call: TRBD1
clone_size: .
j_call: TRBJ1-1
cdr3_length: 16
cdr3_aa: CASSFYRDRGNTEAFF
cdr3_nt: TGTGCCAGCAGCTTCTACCGGGACAGGGGAAACACTGAAGCTTTCTTT

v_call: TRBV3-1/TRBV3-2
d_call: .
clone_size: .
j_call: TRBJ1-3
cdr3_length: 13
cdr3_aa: CASSQPGSAPIYF
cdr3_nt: TGTGCCAGCAGCCAACCGGGGTCCGCCCCCATATATTTT

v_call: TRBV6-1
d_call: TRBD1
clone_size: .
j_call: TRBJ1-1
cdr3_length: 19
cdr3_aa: CASSEAIRQGDFLNTEAFF
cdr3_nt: TGTGCCAGCAGTGAAGCAATCCGGCAGGGGGACTTTTTGAACACTGAAGCTTTCTTT

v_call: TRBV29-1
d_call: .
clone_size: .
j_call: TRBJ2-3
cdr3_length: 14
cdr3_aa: CSVEDLQDTDTQYF
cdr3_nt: TGCAGCGTTGAAGATCTGCAGGACACAGATACGCAGTATTTT

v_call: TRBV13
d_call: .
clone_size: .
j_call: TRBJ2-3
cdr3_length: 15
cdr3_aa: CASSQPTRGTDTQYF
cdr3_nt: TGTGCCAGCAGCCAACCAACCCGGGGCACAGATACGCAGTATTTT

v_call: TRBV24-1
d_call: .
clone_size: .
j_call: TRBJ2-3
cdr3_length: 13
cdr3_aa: CATSGVPQGTQYF
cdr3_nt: TGTGCCACCAGTGGGGTACCTCAGGGTACGCAGTATTTT

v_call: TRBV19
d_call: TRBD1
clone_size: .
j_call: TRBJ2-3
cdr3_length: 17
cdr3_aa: CASSIRRQGPHTDTQYF
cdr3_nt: TGTGCCAGTAGTATAAGACGACAGGGACCACACACAGATACGCAGTATTTT

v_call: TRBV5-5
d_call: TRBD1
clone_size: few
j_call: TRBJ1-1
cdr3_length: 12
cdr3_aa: CASSFGTGEAFF
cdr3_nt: TGTGCCAGCAGCTTCGGGACAGGAGAAGCTTTCTTT

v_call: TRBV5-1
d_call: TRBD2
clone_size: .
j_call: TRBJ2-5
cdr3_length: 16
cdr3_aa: CASSLDTSGGGETQYF
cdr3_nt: TGCGCCAGCAGCTTGGATACTAGCGGGGGAGGGGAGACCCAGTACTTC

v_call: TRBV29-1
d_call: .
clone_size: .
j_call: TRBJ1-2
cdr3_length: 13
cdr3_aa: CSVVSGGGLTYTF
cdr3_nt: TGCAGCGTTGTTTCGGGGGGCGGGCTTACCTACACCTTC

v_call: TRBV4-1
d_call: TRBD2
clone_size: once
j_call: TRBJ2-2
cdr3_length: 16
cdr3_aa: CASSQGGLAGFGELFF
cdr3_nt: TGCGCCAGCAGCCAAGGGGGACTAGCGGGGTTCGGGGAGCTGTTTTTT

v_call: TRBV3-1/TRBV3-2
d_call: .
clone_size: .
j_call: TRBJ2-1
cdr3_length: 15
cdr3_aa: CASSPVVSSYNEQFF
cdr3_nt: TGTGCCAGCAGCCCGGTCGTGAGCTCCTACAATGAGCAGTTCTTC

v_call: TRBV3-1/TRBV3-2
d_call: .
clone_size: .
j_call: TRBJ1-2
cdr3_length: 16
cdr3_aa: CASSQEWTSSAIGYTF
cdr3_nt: TGTGCCAGCAGCCAAGAGTGGACTTCCTCCGCTATTGGCTACACCTTC

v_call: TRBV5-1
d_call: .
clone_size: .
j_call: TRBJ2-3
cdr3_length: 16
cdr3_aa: CASTPGWGGLSDTQYF
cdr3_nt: TGCGCCAGCACCCCTGGGTGGGGGGGCCTCTCAGATACGCAGTATTTT

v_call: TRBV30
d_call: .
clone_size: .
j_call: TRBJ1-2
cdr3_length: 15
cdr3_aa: CAWSAGTPDNYGYTF
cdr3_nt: TGTGCCTGGAGCGCCGGGACACCAGATAACTATGGCTACACCTTC

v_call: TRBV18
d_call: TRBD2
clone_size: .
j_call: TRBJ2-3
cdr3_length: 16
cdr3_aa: CASSPTSGGATDTQYF
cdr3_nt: TGTGCCAGCTCGCCAACTAGCGGGGGGGCCACAGATACGCAGTATTTT

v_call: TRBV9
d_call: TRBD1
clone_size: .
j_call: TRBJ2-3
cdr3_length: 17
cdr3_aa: CASSAGDRDRGTDTQYF
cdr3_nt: TGTGCCAGCAGCGCCGGGGACCGGGACAGGGGAACAGATACGCAGTATTTT

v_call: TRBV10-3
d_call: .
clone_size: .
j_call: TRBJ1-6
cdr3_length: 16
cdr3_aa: CAISESLGLGNSPLHF
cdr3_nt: TGTGCCATCAGTGAGTCCTTGGGGCTTGGTAATTCACCCCTCCACTTT

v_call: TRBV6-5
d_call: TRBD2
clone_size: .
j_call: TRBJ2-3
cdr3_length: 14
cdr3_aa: CASSYSGGKDTQYF
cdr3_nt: TGTGCCAGCAGTTACTCCGGGGGGAAAGATACGCAGTATTTT

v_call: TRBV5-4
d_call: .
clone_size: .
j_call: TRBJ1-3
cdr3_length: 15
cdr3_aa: CASSYRPGRGNTIYF
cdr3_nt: TGTGCCAGCAGCTACCGGCCAGGGCGAGGAAACACCATATATTTT

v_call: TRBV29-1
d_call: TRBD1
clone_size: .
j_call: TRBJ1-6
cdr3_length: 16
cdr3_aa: CSVEDLSTGDGSPLHF
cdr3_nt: TGCAGCGTTGAAGATTTATCGACAGGGGACGGTTCACCCCTCCACTTT

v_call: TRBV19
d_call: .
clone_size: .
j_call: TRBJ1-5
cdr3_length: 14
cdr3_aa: CASSISPQGQPQHF
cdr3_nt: TGTGCCAGTAGTATTAGCCCACAGGGACAGCCCCAGCATTTT

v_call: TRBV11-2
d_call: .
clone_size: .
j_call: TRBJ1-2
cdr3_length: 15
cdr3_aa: CASSPRDNPYYGYTF
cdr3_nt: TGTGCCAGCAGCCCAAGGGACAACCCATACTATGGCTACACCTTC

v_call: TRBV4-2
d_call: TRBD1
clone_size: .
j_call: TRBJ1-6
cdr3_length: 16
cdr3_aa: CASNNRGSSYNSPLHF
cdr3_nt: TGTGCCAGCAACAACAGGGGCAGCTCCTATAATTCACCCCTCCACTTT

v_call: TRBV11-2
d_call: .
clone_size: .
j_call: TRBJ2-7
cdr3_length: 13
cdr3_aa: CASSSQVRYEQYF
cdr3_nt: TGTGCCAGCAGCTCCCAGGTCCGATACGAGCAGTACTTC

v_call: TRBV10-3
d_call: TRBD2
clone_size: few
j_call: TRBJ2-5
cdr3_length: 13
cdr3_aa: CAISFSGEETQYF
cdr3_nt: TGTGCCATCAGCTTTAGCGGGGAAGAGACCCAGTACTTC

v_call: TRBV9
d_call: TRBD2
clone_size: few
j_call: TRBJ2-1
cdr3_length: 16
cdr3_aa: CASSPLAGGQVNEQFF
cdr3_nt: TGTGCCAGCAGCCCATTAGCGGGGGGGCAGGTAAATGAGCAGTTCTTC

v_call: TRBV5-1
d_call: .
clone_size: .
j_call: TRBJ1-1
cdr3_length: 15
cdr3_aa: CASSLGLILNTEAFF
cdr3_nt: TGCGCCAGCAGCTTGGGGCTTATCTTGAACACTGAAGCTTTCTTT

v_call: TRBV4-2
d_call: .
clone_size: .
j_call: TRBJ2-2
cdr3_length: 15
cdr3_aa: CASSRQQGNTGELFF
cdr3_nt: TGTGCCAGCAGCCGCCAACAGGGGAACACCGGGGAGCTGTTTTTT

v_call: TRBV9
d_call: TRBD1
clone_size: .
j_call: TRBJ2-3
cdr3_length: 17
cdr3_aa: CASSSRQGHTGTDTQYF
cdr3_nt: TGTGCCAGCAGCTCAAGACAGGGGCACACAGGCACAGATACGCAGTATTTT

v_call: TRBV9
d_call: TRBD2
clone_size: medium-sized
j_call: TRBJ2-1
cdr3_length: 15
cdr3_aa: CASSLLAGAPNEQFF
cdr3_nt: TGTGCCAGCAGCCTACTAGCGGGGGCACCCAATGAGCAGTTCTTC